This T cell receptor (beta chain) was documented in a study of T-cell memory formation after mild COVID-19. As for the study in general: In these data, TCR clusters were largely donor specific. Study-wide points: The main location of contracting CD4+ clones was CM and EM, and that of contracting CD8+ clones was EMRA.

Worth noting for this clonotype: Its antigen is unknown.

TCRdb processed the 5' RACE reads anew with MiXCR; each CDR3 protein has one entry. The table has some 130,000 distinct CDR3 sequences, 16% seen once. V was shortened by 0 bases and J by 11 bases, with 7 bases between the two germline ends. CDR1 and CDR2 (germline): MNHEY, SVGAGI. CDR3 length: 11 amino acids. The TCR sequence derives from an adult woman who had mild COVID-19 (a few samples of this study predate the infection). Cell type and time point are not known. Sequenced material: PBMCs or a T cell subset sorted from them (not recorded which). This rearrangement joins TRBV6-5 to TRBJ1-1; no reliable D call. In nucleotides, the CDR3 is TGTGCCAGCAGTTACTCGAATGAGGCTTTCTTT. Encoded protein: CASSYSNEAFF.